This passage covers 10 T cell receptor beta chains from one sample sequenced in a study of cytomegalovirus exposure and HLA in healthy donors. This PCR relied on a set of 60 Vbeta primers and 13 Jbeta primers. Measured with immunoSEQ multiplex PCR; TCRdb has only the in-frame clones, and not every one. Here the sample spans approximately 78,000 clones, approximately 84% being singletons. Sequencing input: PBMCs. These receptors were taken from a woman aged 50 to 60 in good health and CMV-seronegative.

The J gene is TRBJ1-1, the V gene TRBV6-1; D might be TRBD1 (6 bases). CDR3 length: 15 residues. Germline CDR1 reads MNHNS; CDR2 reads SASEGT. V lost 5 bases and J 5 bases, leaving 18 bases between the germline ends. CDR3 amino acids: CASSLQGGRVTEAFF. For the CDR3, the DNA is TGTGCCAGCAGTCTACAAGGGGGGAGGGTGACTGAAGCTTTCTTT.

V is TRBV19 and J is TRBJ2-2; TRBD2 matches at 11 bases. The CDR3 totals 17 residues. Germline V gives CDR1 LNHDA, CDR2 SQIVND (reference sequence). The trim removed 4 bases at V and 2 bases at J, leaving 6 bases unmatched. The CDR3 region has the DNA TGTGCCAGTAGTAGCCTGGGACTAGCGGTAAACACCGGGGAGCTGTTTTTT. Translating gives CASSSLGLAVNTGELFF.

The CDR3 DNA reads TGTGCCAGCAGTTTTAGACAGGGGAGCTATGGCTACACCTTC. This encodes CASSFRQGSYGYTF. The V and J genes are TRBV27 and TRBJ1-2; 8 bases agree with TRBD1. The CDR3 extends over 14 amino acids. V lost 3 bases and J lost 4; bases outside the gene matches: 4. Germline CDR1 MNHEY, CDR2 SMNVEV (reference sequence).

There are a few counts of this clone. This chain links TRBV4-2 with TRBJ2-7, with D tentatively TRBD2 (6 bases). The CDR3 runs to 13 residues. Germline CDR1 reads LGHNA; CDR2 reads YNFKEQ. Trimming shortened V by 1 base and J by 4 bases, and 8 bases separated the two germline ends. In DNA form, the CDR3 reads TGTGCCAGCAGCCAAGGGGGGAGGTACGAGCAGTACTTC. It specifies CASSQGGRYEQYF.

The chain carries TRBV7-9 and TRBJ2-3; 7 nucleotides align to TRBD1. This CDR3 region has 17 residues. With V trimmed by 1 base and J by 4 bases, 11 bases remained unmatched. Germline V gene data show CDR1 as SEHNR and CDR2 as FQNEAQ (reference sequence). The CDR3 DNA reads TGTGCCAGCAGCTTAGATTACCACAGGGGTAGGGCAGATACGCAGTATTTT. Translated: CASSLDYHRGRADTQYF.

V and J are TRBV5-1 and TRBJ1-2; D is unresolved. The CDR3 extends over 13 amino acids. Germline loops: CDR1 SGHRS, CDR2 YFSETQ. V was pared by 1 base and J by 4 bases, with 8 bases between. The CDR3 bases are TGCGCCAGCAGCTTGACTGATGGCTATGGCTACACCTTC. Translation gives CASSLTDGYGYTF.

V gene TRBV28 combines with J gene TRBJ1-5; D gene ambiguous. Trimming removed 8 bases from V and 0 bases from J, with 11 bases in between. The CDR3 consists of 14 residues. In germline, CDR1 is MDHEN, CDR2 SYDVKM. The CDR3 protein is CASENYYSNQPQHF. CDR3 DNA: TGTGCCAGCGAAAACTATTATAGCAATCAGCCCCAGCATTTT. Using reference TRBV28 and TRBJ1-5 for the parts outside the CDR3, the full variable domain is DVKVTQSSRYLVKRTGEKVFLECVQDMDHENMFWYRQDPGLGLRLIYFSYDVKMKEKGDIPEGYSVSREKKERFSLILESASTNQTSMYLCASENYYSNQPQHFGDGTRLSIL.

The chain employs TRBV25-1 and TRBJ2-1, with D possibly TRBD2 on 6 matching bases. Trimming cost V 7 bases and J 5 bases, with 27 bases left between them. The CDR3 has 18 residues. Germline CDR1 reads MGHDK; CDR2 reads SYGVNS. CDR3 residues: CASNLTLGAGGVHNEQFF. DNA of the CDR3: TGTGCCAGCAATCTCACTCTAGGGGCAGGAGGGGTACACAATGAGCAGTTCTTC.

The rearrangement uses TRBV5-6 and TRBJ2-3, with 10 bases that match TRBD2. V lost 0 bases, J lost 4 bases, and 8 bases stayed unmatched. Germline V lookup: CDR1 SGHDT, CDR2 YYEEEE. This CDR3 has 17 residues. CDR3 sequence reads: CASSLEASGSRADTQYF. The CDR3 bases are TGTGCCAGCAGCTTGGAAGCTAGCGGGAGTCGGGCAGATACGCAGTATTTT. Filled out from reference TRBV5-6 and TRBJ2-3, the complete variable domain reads DAGVTQSPTHLIKTRGQQVTLRCSPKSGHDTVSWYQQALGQGPQFIFQYYEEEERQRGNFPDRFSGHQFPNYSSELNVNALLLGDSALYLCASSLEASGSRADTQYFGPGTRLTVL.

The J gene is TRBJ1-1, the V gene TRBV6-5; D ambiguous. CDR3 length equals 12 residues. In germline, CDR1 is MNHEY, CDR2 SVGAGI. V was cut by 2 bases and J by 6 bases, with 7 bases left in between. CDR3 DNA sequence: TGTGCCAGCAGTTACGAAGGAGCTGAAGCTTTCTTT. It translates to CASSYEGAEAFF.